Listed below are T cell receptor beta chains from one sample, sequenced in a study of blood T cells in healthy people across ages. TCRdb re-called the 5' RACE reads through MiXCR, storing one row per CDR3 protein. Among some 1,000,000 distinct CDR3 sequences listed, 20% to 25% were seen once. A further study also used this sample, focusing on T cells of mothers and their children.

The sequenced sample was blood. These receptors all stem from a girl aged 2 to 10 in good health. The CDR3 runs from the conserved cysteine through the conserved F or W. The D gene is left open where the match is weak. Clone size is not always given. Where it is, it says once, few, many or a class for expanded clones.

few,.,TRBJ2-4,TRBV7-3,CASSQTKNIQYF,TGTGCCAGCAGCCAGACCAAAAACATTCAGTACTTC
many,.,TRBJ2-3,TRBV28,CASKRGRANTDTQYF,TGTGCCAGCAAAAGGGGGAGGGCGAACACAGATACGCAGTATTTT
few,TRBD2,TRBJ2-3,TRBV7-2,CASSELAGLDTQYF,TGTGCCAGCAGCGAACTAGCGGGGCTAGATACGCAGTATTTT
.,.,TRBJ1-4,TRBV18,CASSPRPNEKLFF,TGTGCCAGCTCACCACGCCCTAATGAAAAACTGTTTTTT
once,.,TRBJ2-7,TRBV20-1,CSANLGEYEQYF,TGCAGTGCTAACCTGGGTGAATACGAGCAGTACTTC
.,TRBD2,TRBJ2-3,TRBV29-1,CSVEELLAGDPKGYTQYF,TGCAGCGTCGAGGAGCTACTAGCGGGGGACCCGAAGGGGTATACGCAGTATTTT
.,TRBD2,TRBJ2-7,TRBV7-9,CASSPPGLAYYEQYF,TGTGCCAGCAGCCCTCCGGGACTAGCGTACTACGAGCAGTACTTC
few,TRBD1,TRBJ2-5,TRBV20-1,CSATGQQETQYF,TGCAGTGCTACGGGACAGCAAGAGACCCAGTACTTC
few,.,TRBJ1-3,TRBV12-3/TRBV12-4,CATIEDTIYF,TGTGCCACCATCGAGGACACCATATATTTT
few,.,TRBJ2-6,TRBV6-2/TRBV6-3,CASSYHRLSPGANVLTF,TGTGCCAGCAGTTACCATAGACTGAGCCCTGGGGCCAACGTCCTGACTTTC
.,.,TRBJ1-4,TRBV7-9,CASSLFLGVGEKLFF,TGTGCCAGCAGCTTGTTTCTAGGAGTGGGTGAAAAACTGTTTTTT
few,.,TRBJ1-5,TRBV20-1,CSARPRDLNQPQHF,TGCAGTGCTAGACCACGGGACCTGAATCAGCCCCAGCATTTT
few,.,TRBJ2-1,TRBV19,CASSIGNINNEQFF,TGTGCCAGTAGTATCGGCAACATAAACAATGAGCAGTTCTTC
few,TRBD2,TRBJ2-1,TRBV25-1,CASSPASGRYNEQFF,TGTGCCAGCAGTCCCGCTAGCGGGAGATACAATGAGCAGTTCTTC
.,.,TRBJ2-1,TRBV12-3/TRBV12-4,CASSFTGMGEQFF,TGTGCCAGCAGTTTTACGGGAATGGGTGAGCAGTTCTTC
few,.,TRBJ2-7,TRBV10-3,CAISESRTVSPSYEQYF,TGTGCCATCAGTGAGTCCCGGACCGTATCCCCCTCCTACGAGCAGTACTTC
.,.,TRBJ2-3,TRBV7-3,CASSWSSGSTDTQYF,TGTGCCAGCAGCTGGTCAAGCGGGAGCACAGATACGCAGTATTTT
.,.,TRBJ2-1,TRBV6-2/TRBV6-3,CASSWMGNSYNEQFF,TGTGCCAGCAGTTGGATGGGGAACTCCTACAATGAGCAGTTCTTC
.,.,TRBJ1-4,TRBV29-1,CSARGPIGPNEKLFF,TGCAGCGCGAGGGGACCCATCGGGCCGAATGAAAAACTGTTTTTT
.,TRBD2,TRBJ2-1,TRBV18,CASSPVSGAGNEQFF,TGTGCCAGCTCACCAGTCTCGGGAGCGGGGAATGAGCAGTTCTTC
few,.,TRBJ2-7,TRBV29-1,CSGLDSYEQYF,TGCAGCGGACTAGACAGCTACGAGCAGTACTTC
.,TRBD2,TRBJ2-1,TRBV27,CASSSQLTSIGQFF,TGTGCCAGCAGTTCTCAATTGACTAGCATCGGGCAGTTCTTC
few,.,TRBJ2-2,TRBV28,CASSLSAGEFTGELFF,TGTGCCAGCAGTTTATCGGCAGGGGAGTTTACCGGGGAGCTGTTTTTT
once,.,TRBJ2-7,TRBV27,CASRAPGTYEQYF,TGTGCCAGCAGGGCTCCAGGGACCTACGAGCAGTACTTC
.,.,TRBJ1-5,TRBV5-6,CASSLRALGGQPQHF,TGTGCCAGCAGCTTGAGGGCCTTGGGCGGTCAGCCCCAGCATTTT
.,TRBD1,TRBJ1-1,TRBV6-1,CADRGAEAFF,TGTGCAGACAGGGGCGCTGAAGCTTTCTTT